These 3 T cell receptor beta chains were sequenced from one sample in a study of blood T cell repertoires in COVID-19. Here immunoSEQ multiplex PCR was the method, and the copy in TCRdb shows in-frame clones only, minus some. The sample lists about 140,000 clones; 75% to 90% were seen once. The sample comprised peripheral blood. The receptors stem from a man in his 70s who had recovered from COVID-19.

The CDR3 spells CARSTGINEKLFF. DNA for the CDR3: TGTGCCCGGTCTACAGGGATTAATGAAAAACTGTTTTTT. This chain uses TRBV30 with TRBJ1-4; D may be TRBD1 (6 bases). Trimming pared 8 bases from V and 4 bases from J, leaving 14 bases between. The germline gives CDR1 GTSNPN, CDR2 SVGIG (reference sequence). The CDR3 sequence is 13 residues long.

The chain uses TRBV19 and TRBJ2-7, with TRBD2 identical over 11 bases. Germline V lookup: CDR1 LNHDA, CDR2 SQIVND (reference sequence). The V gene end was trimmed by 6 bases and the J gene end by 6 bases; junction bases not matched to a gene: 4. The CDR3 has 13 residues. The CDR3 DNA reads TGTGCCAGTAGATGGGGGACTAGCGGCGAGCAGTACTTC. Its protein product is CASRWGTSGEQYF. The full variable domain, in which reference TRBV19 and TRBJ2-7 provide the parts outside the CDR3, is DGGITQSPKYLFRKEGQNVTLSCEQNLNHDAMYWYRQDPGQGLRLIYYSQIVNDFQKGDIAEGYSVSREKKESFPLTVTSAQKNPTAFYLCASRWGTSGEQYFGPGTRLTVT.

Only one count was recorded for this clone. The V and J genes are TRBV3-1 (or the pseudogene TRBV3-2) and TRBJ2-7, with a possible D match to TRBD2 (6 bases). Looked up from germline, CDR1 is LGHDT and CDR2 is YNNKEL (reference sequence). The CDR3 is 13 residues long. The V gene lost 4 bases and the J gene lost 7 bases, with 14 bases spanning the gap. CDR3 sequence reads: CASSRGVVREQYF. CDR3 coding DNA: TGTGCCAGCAGCCGGGGGGTAGTAAGGGAGCAGTACTTC.